The clone carrying this T cell receptor beta chain occurred a few times. As yet, its antigen is unknown. TCRdb itself ran the reads through MiXCR, one entry per CDR3 protein. The repertoire holds about 740,000 distinct CDR3 sequences, with 35% as singletons. The source of the sample is a study of T cell repertoires in cytomegalovirus infection. Study overall: Through public TCR beta signatures, both CMV infection and matching HLA type were indicated. Findings and limits, study-wide: Carriage of CMV together with the relevant HLA was identifiable through cumulative public TCR beta family frequency. HLA-C-restricted CMV clonotypes gave the most frequent clonotype in two of eight donors.

Looked up from germline, CDR1 is SGHTA and CDR2 is FQGNSA. CDR3 length: 15 amino acids. The V end was cut by 1 base, the J end by 2 bases, with 12 bases between. The chain carries TRBV7-2 and TRBJ2-7; either TRBD1 or TRBD2 may fit D (5 bases each). The source material was PBMCs. The TCR sequence derives from a human donor in good health (CMV status not recorded). Some clones in this sample may be carry-over from other donors' samples. This CDR3 is CASSLVIRGPYEQYF. The CDR3 DNA reads as TGTGCCAGCAGCTTAGTCATACGGGGACCCTACGAGCAGTACTTC.